What follows describes a single TCR beta chain. It lacks a known antigen. There are no base qualities to consult, and no much larger clone falls within one base. TCRbeta CDR3 regions were amplified from genomic DNA by means of the immunoSEQ Assay, a bias-controlled multiplex PCR. On the authors' methods: Within the assay, amplification of reference gene primers was used to estimate how many nucleated cells each sample contained. To quantify the absolute abundance of each unique TCRbeta CDR3 rearrangement, sequence reads were collapsed and filtered. Productive Simpson clonality was computed per sample as the square root of Simpson's diversity index over productive rearrangements. This immuneACCESS table, as held by TCRdb, lists in-frame sequences with V and J called but not all clones. Of the missing ones, under half trace to an unresolved V gene in checked studies; the others have no known cause. V and J calls and clone size come straight from that table; D and trimming were deduced from the DNA. Across this sample there are about 53,000 clones, with almost 85% seen only once. The top ten clonotypes cover 13% to 15% of the sample.

This record comes from a study of blood T cell repertoires in COVID-19 (dated by TCRdb to about 2020). About the investigation overall: Samples covering the acute and convalescent phases of COVID-19 were provided by collaborators in the United States, Italy and Spain. The material from the prospective study consisted of cDNA or gDNA derived from T cells, B-cell-depleted T cells, or PBMCs. Deeply sampled blood TCRbeta repertoires from subjects exposed to, actively infected with, or recovered from COVID-19 were included in the dataset. The repertoires were released in a freely available public database meant as a resource for research on the immune response to SARS-CoV-2. Samples came from the ongoing ImmuneRACE study (first 160 participants) plus 1,254 subjects from 6 global collaborators. A de-identified subject ID, COVID-19 status, age in years and sex were almost always included in the sample metadata. Where available, HLA class I and class II types were obtained from metadata supplied by the sample provider rather than from assay-based typing.

V and J lose 11 bases and 5 bases, and a span of 16 bases separates them. From the cysteine through the phenylalanine, the CDR3 covers 12 amino acids. Here the CDR3 DNA is all that survives: 36 bases in frame from base 1. From a lookup of the germline V gene, CDR1 and CDR2 are SNHLY and FYNNEI. Each collaborating institution followed its own protocols to collect whole blood in K2EDTA tubes. For TCRbeta analysis, collaborator samples were shipped as frozen whole blood, as isolated PBMCs, or as DNA extracted from either sample type. What the work shows at the level of the full study, not this receptor alone: The amount of clinical and demographic metadata varied by source and participant and was provided uncurated.

This clonotype was sampled from a human donor in a cohort sampled during active COVID-19. The specimen was peripheral blood. The chain links TRBV2 with TRBJ2-7, with TRBD2 tentatively as D gene (5 bases match). The CDR3 reads as follows: CAAAGNPNEQYF. The bases are TGTGCCGCCGCCGGGAACCCCAACGAGCAGTACTTC.